This TCR beta chain comes out of a study of blood T cell repertoires in COVID-19. Source study methods: Amplification from reference gene primers served as the basis for estimated nucleated cell counts. The assay was immunoSEQ multiplex PCR, and TCRdb's table has in-frame clones only and misses some. V, J and clone size were drawn from that table, and D and trimming were deduced from the DNA. The sample consists of 220,000 or so clones, 80% to 85% of them appearing once. CDR3 length: 12 residues. V lost 2 bases to trimming and J lost 15 bases, with 14 bases between them. Germline values: CDR1 PRHDT, CDR2 FYEKMQ (reference sequence).

The chain has TRBV13 and TRBJ2-1; D is ambiguous. Material: peripheral blood. This clonotype was sampled from a woman aged 55-69 years with acute or convalescent COVID-19. CDR3 in amino acids: CASSLLPGLLFF. CDR3 DNA sequence: TGTGCCAGCAGCTTATTGCCGGGTCTCCTGTTCTTC. Combining the CDR3 with reference TRBV13 and TRBJ2-1 gives the whole variable domain AAGVIQSPRHLIKEKRETATLKCYPIPRHDTVYWYQQGPGQDPQFLISFYEKMQSDKGSIPDRFSAQQFSDYHSELNMSSLELGDSALYFCASSLLPGLLFFGPGTRLTVL.